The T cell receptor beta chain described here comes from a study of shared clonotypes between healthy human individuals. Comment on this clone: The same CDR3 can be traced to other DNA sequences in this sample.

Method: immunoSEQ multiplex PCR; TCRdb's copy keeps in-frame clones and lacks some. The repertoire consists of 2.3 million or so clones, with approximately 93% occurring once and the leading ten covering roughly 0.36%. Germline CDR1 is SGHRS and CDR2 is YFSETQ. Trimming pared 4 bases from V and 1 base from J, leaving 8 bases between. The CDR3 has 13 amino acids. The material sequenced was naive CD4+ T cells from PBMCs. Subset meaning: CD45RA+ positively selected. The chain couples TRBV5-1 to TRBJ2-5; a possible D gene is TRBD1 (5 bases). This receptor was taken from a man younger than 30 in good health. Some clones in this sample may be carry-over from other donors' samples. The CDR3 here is CASSTGPQETQYF. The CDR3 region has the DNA TGCGCCAGCAGCACAGGTCCCCAAGAGACCCAGTACTTC.